The 18 T cell receptor beta chains in this list originate from one sample, sequenced in a study of blood T cell repertoires in COVID-19. Sequencing used immunoSEQ multiplex PCR; TCRdb keeps in-frame clones, though not all of them. This sample has approximately 230,000 clones, with about 90% found just once. Specimen: PBMCs or T cells enriched from blood (not recorded which). The receptor set was obtained from a woman aged 30 to 39 with acute COVID-19.

V usage is TRBV12-5 and J usage is TRBJ2-2; 8 nucleotides agree with TRBD2. V shed 0 bases and J 4 bases; nucleotides not matched to a gene: 7. The germline V gene encodes CDR1 LGHNT and CDR2 FRNRAP. This CDR3 comprises 17 residues. This CDR3 is CASGLVNGRARTGELFF. CDR3 bases: TGTGCTAGTGGTTTGGTCAACGGGAGGGCACGCACCGGGGAGCTGTTTTTT.

CDR3 residues: CASSQGQKNQPQHF. As DNA, the CDR3 is TGTGCCAGCAGTCAGGGACAGAAAAATCAGCCCCAGCATTTT. V and J are TRBV28 and TRBJ1-5; 7 bases match TRBD1. The CDR3 has 14 residues. Germline V gene data show CDR1 as MDHEN and CDR2 as SYDVKM. Losses at the gene ends were 5 bases for V and 4 bases for J; bases not matched to a gene: 5.

This chain links TRBV2 with TRBJ1-6; D gene unclear. CDR1 and CDR2 (germline): SNHLY, FYNNEI. Trimming took 6 bases from V and 0 from J, leaving 6 bases between them. The CDR3 is 14 amino acids. CDR3 nucleotides: TGTGCCAGCAGACTGAGCTCCTATAATTCACCCCTCCACTTT. Amino acids: CASRLSSYNSPLHF.

The sample holds a few counts of this clone. The chain recombines TRBV6-5 with TRBJ1-2, with 7 nucleotides matching TRBD1. The germline gives CDR1 MNHEY, CDR2 SVGAGI. The V gene end was trimmed by 2 bases and the J gene end by 4 bases; junction bases not matched to a gene: 7. The CDR3 extends over 15 amino acids. For the CDR3, the DNA is TGTGCCAGCAGTTACGGAACAGGGGCAACCTATGGCTACACCTTC. Its translation is CASSYGTGATYGYTF.

The rearrangement links TRBV7-6 to TRBJ2-3; 8 positions match TRBD1. This CDR3 comprises 16 residues. Germline V gene sequence: CDR1 SGHVS, CDR2 FNYEAQ. V shed 5 bases, J shed 2 bases, and the junction held 9 bases outside the gene matches. The CDR3: CASSTTGQGFTDTQYF. The CDR3 DNA reads TGTGCCAGCAGCACAACAGGACAGGGTTTCACAGATACGCAGTATTTT. Drawing the rest from reference TRBV7-6 and TRBJ2-3, the complete variable domain is GAGVSQSPRYKVTKRGQDVALRCDPISGHVSLYWYRQALGQGPEFLTYFNYEAQQDKSGLPNDRFSAERPEGSISTLTIQRTEQRDSAMYRCASSTTGQGFTDTQYFGPGTRLTVL.

The chain uses TRBV2 and TRBJ1-2; the D gene is possibly TRBD1 (5 bases). V was shortened by 4 bases and J by 4 bases, with 7 bases between the two germline ends. CDR3 size: 12 residues. In germline, CDR1 is SNHLY, CDR2 FYNNEI. In DNA, the CDR3 is TGTGCCAGCAGTGTAGACAGCTATGGCTACACCTTC. Residues: CASSVDSYGYTF.

Only a few counts were recorded for this clone. The chain joins TRBV7-6 to TRBJ2-7; 10 nucleotides align to TRBD2. Germline V lookup: CDR1 SGHVS, CDR2 FNYEAQ. This CDR3 is built from 16 residues. The V gene end was trimmed by 1 base and the J gene end by 0 bases; junction bases not matched to a gene: 3. The CDR3 is CASSLGPSGSSYEQYF. CDR3 nucleotide sequence: TGTGCCAGCAGCTTAGGCCCTAGCGGGAGCTCCTACGAGCAGTACTTC.

This sequence joins TRBV28 and TRBJ1-2, with 8 bases lining up with TRBD1. J was trimmed by 3 bases and V by 3 bases; bases with no gene match: 3. The germline CDR1 and CDR2 sequences are MDHEN and SYDVKM. This CDR3 is 14 amino acids long. DNA of the CDR3: TGTGCCAGCAGTTTGGGGGGACAGGACTATGGCTACACCTTC. This sequence encodes CASSLGGQDYGYTF.

The rearrangement joins TRBV19 to TRBJ1-3, with TRBD1 matching 8 bases. The CDR3 runs 22 residues. Germline V lookup: CDR1 LNHDA, CDR2 SQIVND (reference sequence). Trimming at V came to 8 bases and at J to 0 bases, leaving 27 bases not matched to a gene. The CDR3 DNA follows: TGTGCCAGTCAGGGGGCCGCTCGGGATGTCGGTGGCGGGATCAGCTCTGGAAACACCATATATTTT. Translated, it gives CASQGAARDVGGGISSGNTIYF.

V usage is TRBV18 and J usage is TRBJ2-7; 11 positions match TRBD2. Trimming took 1 base from V and 7 from J; bases not matched to a gene: 12. The CDR3 sequence is 17 residues long. CDR1 is KGHSH and CDR2 is LQKENI in the germline V gene. The CDR3 is CASSPRSTSGRGIEQYF. DNA for the CDR3: TGTGCCAGCTCACCACGCTCAACTAGCGGGAGAGGTATAGAGCAGTACTTC.

This rearrangement joins TRBV11-3 to TRBJ2-7; tentatively, D is TRBD1 (6 bases). V lost 5 bases and J lost 6, with 14 bases in between. The CDR3 covers 13 residues. The V gene's germline CDR1 is SGHNT and CDR2 YENEEA. The DNA for the CDR3 is TGTGCCAGCAGCATGACAGGTCGTGCCGAGCAGTACTTC. It translates to CASSMTGRAEQYF.

This chain joins TRBV4-3 and TRBJ2-7, with TRBD2 identical over 10 bases. The CDR3 consists of 18 residues. J lost 5 bases, V lost 11 bases, and 24 bases had no gene match. CDR1 is LGHNA, CDR2 YSLEER, per germline. CDR3 coding DNA: TGCGCCGCTCGCCCCTGGGGACTAGCGTTCGAAGGGGACGACGAGCAGTACTTC. Its protein product is CAARPWGLAFEGDDEQYF.

The chain is built from TRBV2 and TRBJ2-5; D unclear. There are 13 residues in the CDR3. Germline CDR1 is SNHLY and CDR2 is FYNNEI. The V end lost 4 bases, the J end lost 5 bases, and 11 bases lay between the germline ends. The CDR3 sequence: CASSGIAGETQYF. For the CDR3, the DNA is TGTGCCAGCAGTGGTATAGCTGGGGAGACCCAGTACTTC.

The chain has TRBV5-1 and TRBJ2-7; 7 bases are shared with TRBD1. Germline CDR1 reads SGHRS; CDR2 reads YFSETQ. J lost 5 bases, V lost 0 bases, and 17 bases had no gene match. The CDR3 is 18 amino acids. This CDR3 reads CASSLGATGYYSVDEQYF. As DNA, the CDR3 is TGCGCCAGCAGCTTGGGGGCGACAGGGTATTATAGTGTCGACGAGCAGTACTTC.

J is TRBJ2-5 and V is TRBV30; 11 bases fit TRBD2. The V segment lost 3 bases and the J segment 2 bases; nucleotides outside the gene matches: 2. CDR1 is GTSNPN and CDR2 is SVGIG in the germline V gene (reference sequence). This CDR3 region has 14 residues. CDR3 sequence reads: CAWRLAGGQETQYF. The CDR3 DNA follows: TGTGCCTGGAGATTAGCGGGGGGGCAAGAGACCCAGTACTTC.

The chain recombines TRBV29-1 with TRBJ1-4; weak D call: TRBD1 (6 bases). Trimming took off 5 bases at V and 5 bases at J, with 12 bases between the two ends. Germline V CDR1 and CDR2: SQVTM, ANQGSEA. This CDR3 has 13 amino acids. The CDR3 nucleotides are TGCAGCGTTCTTGACAGGAGAAATGAAAAACTGTTTTTT. Translation: CSVLDRRNEKLFF.

The sample holds one count of this clone. The chain joins TRBV5-4 to TRBJ2-5, with TRBD2 matching 13 bases. V lost 5 bases to trimming and J lost 5 bases; unmatched junction nucleotides: 9. The CDR3 consists of 16 residues. Germline CDR1 is SGHNT and CDR2 is YYREEE (reference sequence). The CDR3 region has the DNA TGTGCCAGCAGTAGCGAAGGACTAGCGGGAGCGGAGACCCAGTACTTC. Translated: CASSSEGLAGAETQYF.

This rearrangement joins TRBV28 to TRBJ1-4, with 7 bases identical to TRBD1. There are 15 residues in the CDR3. CDR1 and CDR2 (germline): MDHEN, SYDVKM. The trim removed 6 bases at V and 7 bases at J, leaving 11 bases unmatched. The CDR3 DNA reads TGTGCCAGCAGATCCCTAGAGGGGGCAGGTGAAAAACTGTTTTTT. The encoded protein is CASRSLEGAGEKLFF.